This T cell receptor (beta chain) is drawn from a study of cytomegalovirus exposure and HLA in healthy donors. Both 60 Vbeta primers and 13 Jbeta primers went into the PCR. Using immunoSEQ multiplex PCR, the repertoire was profiled, and TCRdb retains in-frame clones only, with some absent. Altogether 150,000 to 200,000 clones are present, just over 75% being singletons, with the ten largest covering roughly 1%. Germline V gives CDR1 MNHEY, CDR2 SVGAGI. The CDR3 covers 13 residues. Trimming left V 2 bases short and J 8 bases short, with 12 bases between. This clone was counted a single time. The sample taken for sequencing was PBMCs. The clonotype was recovered from a middle-aged woman in good health and CMV-seronegative. This chain uses TRBV6-5 with TRBJ1-2; no clear D gene. CDR3 region: CASSYDGSWGYTF. CDR3 DNA: TGTGCCAGCAGTTACGACGGGTCGTGGGGCTACACCTTC.